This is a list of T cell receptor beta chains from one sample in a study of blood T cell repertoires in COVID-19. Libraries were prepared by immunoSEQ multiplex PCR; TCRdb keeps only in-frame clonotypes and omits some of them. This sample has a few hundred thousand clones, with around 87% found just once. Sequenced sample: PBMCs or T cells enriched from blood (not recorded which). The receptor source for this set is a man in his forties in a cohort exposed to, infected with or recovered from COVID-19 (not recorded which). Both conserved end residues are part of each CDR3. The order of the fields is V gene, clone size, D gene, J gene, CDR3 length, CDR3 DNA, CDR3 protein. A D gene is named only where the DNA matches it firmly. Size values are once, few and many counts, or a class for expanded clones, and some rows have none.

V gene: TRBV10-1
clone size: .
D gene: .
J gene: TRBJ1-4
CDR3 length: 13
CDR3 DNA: TGCGCCAGCAGTGACAGGGTGGGCGAAAAACTGTTTTTT
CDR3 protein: CASSDRVGEKLFF

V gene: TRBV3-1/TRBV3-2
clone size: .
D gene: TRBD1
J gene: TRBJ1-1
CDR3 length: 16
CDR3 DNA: TGTGCCAGCAGCCAAGAATCGGGGACAGGGAGCACTGAAGCTTTCTTT
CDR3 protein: CASSQESGTGSTEAFF

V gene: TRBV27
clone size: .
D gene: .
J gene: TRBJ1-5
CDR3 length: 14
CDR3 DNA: TGTGCCAGCAGTTTGGGGGGGCGTAGACAGCCCCAGCATTTT
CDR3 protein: CASSLGGRRQPQHF

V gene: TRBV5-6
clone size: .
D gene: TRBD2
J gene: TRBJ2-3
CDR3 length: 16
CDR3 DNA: TGTGCCAGCAGGCCGACTAGCGGGAGAGCGCCAGATACGCAGTATTTT
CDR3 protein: CASRPTSGRAPDTQYF

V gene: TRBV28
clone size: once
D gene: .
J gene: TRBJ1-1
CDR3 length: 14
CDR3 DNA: TGTGCCAGCAGTTACCCAACGGGACAAGGAGAAGCTTTCTTT
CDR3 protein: CASSYPTGQGEAFF

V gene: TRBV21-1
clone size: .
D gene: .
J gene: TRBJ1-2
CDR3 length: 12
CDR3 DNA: TGTGCCAGCAGCAAAGTGGAGCCTGCCGGGACCTTC
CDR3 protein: CASSKVEPAGTF

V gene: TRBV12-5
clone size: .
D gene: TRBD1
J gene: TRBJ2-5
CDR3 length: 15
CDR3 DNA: TGTGCTAGTGGTTTGGGGACAGGGCACCAAGAGACCCAGTACTTC
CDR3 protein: CASGLGTGHQETQYF

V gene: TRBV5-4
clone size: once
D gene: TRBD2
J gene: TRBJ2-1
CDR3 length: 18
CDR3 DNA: TGTGCCAGCAGCTTGGTTCGGCTAGCGGGAGGTACTCACAATGAGCAGTTCTTC
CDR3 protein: CASSLVRLAGGTHNEQFF

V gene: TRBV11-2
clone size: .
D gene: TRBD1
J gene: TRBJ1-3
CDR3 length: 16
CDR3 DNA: TGTGCCAGCAGCCGACTACAGGGGCCCTCTGGAAACACCATATATTTT
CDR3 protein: CASSRLQGPSGNTIYF

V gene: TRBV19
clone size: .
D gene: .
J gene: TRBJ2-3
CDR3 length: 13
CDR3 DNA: TGTGCCAGCCGGGACTTGAACACAGATACGCAGTATTTT
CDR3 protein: CASRDLNTDTQYF

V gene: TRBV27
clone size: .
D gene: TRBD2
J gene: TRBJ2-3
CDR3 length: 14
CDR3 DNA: TGTGCCAGCAGTTTAGCTAGCGGCTCAGATACGCAGTATTTT
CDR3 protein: CASSLASGSDTQYF

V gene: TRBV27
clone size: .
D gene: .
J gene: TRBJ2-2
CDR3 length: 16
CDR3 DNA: TGTGCCAGCGCGAGTCGGGGAGCGGTGAACACCGGGGAGCTGTTTTTT
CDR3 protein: CASASRGAVNTGELFF

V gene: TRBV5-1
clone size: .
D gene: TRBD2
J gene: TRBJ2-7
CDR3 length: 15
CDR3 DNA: TGCGCCAGCAGCGTGGGACTAGCGGGGACCTACGAGCAGTACTTC
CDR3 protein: CASSVGLAGTYEQYF

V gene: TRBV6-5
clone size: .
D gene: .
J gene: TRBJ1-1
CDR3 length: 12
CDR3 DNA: TGTGCCAGCAGCAGGGAGAACACTGAAGCTTTCTTT
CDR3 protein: CASSRENTEAFF

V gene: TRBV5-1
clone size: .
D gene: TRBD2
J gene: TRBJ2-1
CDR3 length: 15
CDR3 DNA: TGCGCCAGCAGTTACACTAGCGGGAGTTGGAATGAGCGGTTCTTC
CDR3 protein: CASSYTSGSWNERFF

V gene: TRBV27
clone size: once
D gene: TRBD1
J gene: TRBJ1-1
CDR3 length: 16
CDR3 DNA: TGTGCCAGCAGTCTTGGACAGGGGAGGGCGAAGACTGAAGCTTTCTTT
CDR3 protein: CASSLGQGRAKTEAFF

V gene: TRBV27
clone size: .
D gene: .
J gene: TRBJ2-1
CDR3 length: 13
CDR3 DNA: TGTGCCAGCTCGAACTCAGGGGACAATGAGCAGTTCTTC
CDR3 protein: CASSNSGDNEQFF

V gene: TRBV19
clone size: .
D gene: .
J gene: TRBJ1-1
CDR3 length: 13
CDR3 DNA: TGTGCCAGTAGTCTGGGGGGTGGCACTGAAGCTTTCTTT
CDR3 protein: CASSLGGGTEAFF

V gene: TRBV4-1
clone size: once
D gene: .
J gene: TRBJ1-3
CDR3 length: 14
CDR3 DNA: TGCGCCAGCAGCTTAAGACAGACTGGAAACACCATATATTTT
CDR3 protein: CASSLRQTGNTIYF

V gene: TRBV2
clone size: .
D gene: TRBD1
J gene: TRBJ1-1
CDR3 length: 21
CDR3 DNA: TGTGCCAGCAGACTACCAGAGAACCCGAGGGGGCGGATTACCATGAACACTGAAGCTTTCTTT
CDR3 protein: CASRLPENPRGRITMNTEAFF

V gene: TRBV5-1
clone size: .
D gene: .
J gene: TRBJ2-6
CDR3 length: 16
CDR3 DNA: TGCGCCAGCAGCTTGGACCTAGCCTCTGGGGCCAACGTCCTGACTTTC
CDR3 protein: CASSLDLASGANVLTF

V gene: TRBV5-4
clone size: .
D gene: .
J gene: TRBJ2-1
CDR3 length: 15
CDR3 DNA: TGTGCCAGCAGCTCGGGACTTCCCACCTACAATGAGCAGTTCTTC
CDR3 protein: CASSSGLPTYNEQFF

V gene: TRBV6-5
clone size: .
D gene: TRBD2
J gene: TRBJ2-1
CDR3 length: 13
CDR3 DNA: TGTGCCAGCACAGTAGCGGGGGGTAATGAGCAGTTCTTC
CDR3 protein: CASTVAGGNEQFF

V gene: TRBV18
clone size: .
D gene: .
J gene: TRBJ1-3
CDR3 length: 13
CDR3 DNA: TGTGCCAGCTCACGAGAATCTGGAAACACCATATATTTT
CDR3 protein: CASSRESGNTIYF

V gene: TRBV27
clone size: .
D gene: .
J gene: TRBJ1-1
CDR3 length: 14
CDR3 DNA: TGTGCCAGCAGTCCAAGGACTGGGAACACTGAAGCTTTCTTT
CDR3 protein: CASSPRTGNTEAFF

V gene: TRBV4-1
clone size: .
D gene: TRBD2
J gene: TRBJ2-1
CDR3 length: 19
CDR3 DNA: TGCGCCAGCAGCCCACTTTTAGCACTAGCGGCAAGCTCCTACAATGAGCAGTTCTTC
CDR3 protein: CASSPLLALAASSYNEQFF

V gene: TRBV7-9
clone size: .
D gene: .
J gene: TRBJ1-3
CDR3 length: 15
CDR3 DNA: TGTGCCAGCAGCTTAGGAGGGCTGTCTGGAAACACCATATATTTT
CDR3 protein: CASSLGGLSGNTIYF